The rows below give T cell receptor beta chains drawn from one sample of a study of T cells expressing NK-cell markers. TCRdb reanalyzed the 5' RACE reads and collapses them to one entry per CDR3 protein, without DNA. The sample table includes under 500,000 distinct CDR3 sequences. The sequenced sample consisted of blood T cells: a sorted CD56 or NKG2C T cell subset, CD4+ or CD8+ T cells, or bulk PBMC T cells (not recorded which). These receptor sequences come from a woman aged 18-69 years in good health. Each CDR3 is given with its conserved first and last residue.

j_gene,v_gene,CDR3aa
TRBJ1-6,TRBV4-1,CASSRSSDNSPLHF
TRBJ2-1,TRBV20-1,CSASKLGLAGYNEQFF
TRBJ2-3,TRBV29-1,CSQRTASASDTQYF
TRBJ2-3,TRBV12-3/TRBV12-4,CASRTGGYTQYF
TRBJ2-5,TRBV10-3,CATGGGKRLETQYF
TRBJ2-2,TRBV5-1,CASRKETTGELFF
TRBJ2-3,TRBV20-1,CSAGTGGGTDTQYF
TRBJ2-3,TRBV9,CASSLKGLAGSGGTDTQYF
TRBJ1-3,TRBV5-6,CASSRTGTGRNTIYF
TRBJ2-1,TRBV18,CASSPGPGGWQFF
TRBJ2-2,TRBV7-3,CASSTQPGTGPGELFF
TRBJ2-3,TRBV7-9,CASSFDGTGGTQYF
TRBJ2-4,TRBV5-4,CASSLVWGPGTGSGAKNIQYF
TRBJ2-5,TRBV6-5,CASSFNRFPGQGAETQYF
TRBJ1-5,TRBV7-2,CASRQDGAGPQHF
TRBJ2-2,TRBV12-3/TRBV12-4,CASNDDRGNTGELFF
TRBJ1-2,TRBV27,CASSLVKGANYGYTF
TRBJ1-1,TRBV12-3/TRBV12-4,CASSSLDKNTEAFF
TRBJ1-5,TRBV20-1,CSARGPAQPNQPQHF
TRBJ2-2,TRBV20-1,CSARGVATNTGELFF
TRBJ2-7,TRBV11-2,CASSLVGRADRYEQYF
TRBJ2-1,TRBV12-3/TRBV12-4,CASNLDRVNNEQFF
TRBJ2-1,TRBV20-1,CSAIPGPSNGASSYNEQFF